The 31 T cell receptor beta chains below all came from one sample that was sequenced in a study of shared clonotypes between healthy human individuals. Profiled with immunoSEQ multiplex PCR; TCRdb holds only in-frame clones, not every one. In the table there are about 1 million clones, about 75% of which are singletons. Sequenced material: memory CD4+ T cells sorted from blood. The sample's subset: CD45RA-negative fraction. These receptors all stem from a young man in good health.

This chain joins TRBV28 and TRBJ2-4; D perhaps matches TRBD2 (5 bases). The CDR3 has 12 amino acids. The V gene's germline CDR1 is MDHEN and CDR2 SYDVKM. The germline V and J ends were trimmed by 3 bases and 5 bases, with 5 bases remaining between them. CDR3 DNA sequence: TGTGCCAGCAGTTTGCGGGAAAACATTCAGTACTTC. Its protein product is CASSLRENIQYF.

CDR3 protein: CASSESSGTGNQPQHF. The CDR3, as DNA: TGCGCCAGCAGTGAGTCGTCGGGGACAGGGAATCAGCCCCAGCATTTT. The rearrangement links TRBV10-2 to TRBJ1-5; 9 bases agree with TRBD1. This CDR3 contains 16 residues. The junction had 4 bases not matched to a gene; V was cut back by 0 bases and J by 4 bases. CDR1 and CDR2 from the germline V gene are WSHSY and SAAADI.

The chain combines TRBV6-5 with TRBJ1-1; possibly TRBD1 for D (6 bases). The CDR3 covers 15 residues. CDR1 and CDR2 (germline): MNHEY, SVGAGI. V lost 0 bases, J lost 5 bases, and 13 bases lay in between. The CDR3 protein is CASSYSMGASTEAFF. DNA for the CDR3: TGTGCCAGCAGTTACTCGATGGGGGCAAGTACTGAAGCTTTCTTT.

The chain recombines TRBV5-1 with TRBJ2-1; D gene uncertain. The V end lost 4 bases, the J end lost 6 bases, and 8 bases lay between the germline ends. Per germline, CDR1 SGHRS and CDR2 YFSETQ. CDR3 size: 12 residues. The chain's CDR3 is CASSAPANEQFF. The DNA of the CDR3 is TGCGCCAGCAGCGCCCCGGCCAATGAGCAGTTCTTC.

The V gene is TRBV6-4, the J gene TRBJ1-2; the D gene is possibly TRBD1 (5 bases). Trimming removed 11 bases at V and 4 bases at J, with 20 bases between. Germline V gene sequence: CDR1 MRHNA, CDR2 SNTAGT. The CDR3 is made up of 14 amino acids. The chain's CDR3 is CAVWRRDFLYGYTF. CDR3 nucleotides: TGTGCCGTATGGCGTCGGGACTTCCTCTATGGCTACACCTTC.

In this sample, this clone turned up once. This chain uses TRBV5-4 with TRBJ2-3; 13 bases are a match to TRBD2. Germline assignment: CDR1 SGHNT and CDR2 YYREEE (reference sequence). Germline trimming cut 4 bases from V and 7 bases from J; bases unmatched to any gene: 12. The CDR3 consists of 17 residues. The CDR3 bases are TGTGCCAGCAGCACACATGCCGGGACTAGCGGGATAAATACGCAGTATTTT. Translation: CASSTHAGTSGINTQYF. Combining the CDR3 with reference TRBV5-4 and TRBJ2-3 gives the whole variable domain ETGVTQSPTHLIKTRGQQVTLRCSSQSGHNTVSWYQQALGQGPQFIFQYYREEENGRGNFPPRFSGLQFPNYSSELNVNALELDDSALYLCASSTHAGTSGINTQYFGPGTRLTVL.

This chain uses TRBV28 with TRBJ2-7; the D gene is possibly TRBD1 (5 bases). The CDR3 is 12 amino acids. V was trimmed by 9 bases and J by 0 bases, leaving 9 bases between them. In germline, CDR1 is MDHEN, CDR2 SYDVKM. As DNA, the CDR3 is TGTGCCAGTGGGGCGAGCTCCTACGAGCAGTACTTC. It specifies CASGASSYEQYF.

V and J are TRBV2 and TRBJ2-7; 7 bases fit TRBD2. With 1 base clipped from V and 4 bases from J, the junction kept 7 bases outside the gene matches. CDR3 length: 15 residues. The germline gives CDR1 SNHLY, CDR2 FYNNEI. The CDR3 reads CASSEGEGSRYEQYF. CDR3 nucleotide sequence: TGTGCCAGCAGTGAAGGGGAGGGGTCGAGGTACGAGCAGTACTTC.

This clone was recorded once. Other DNA sequences in this specimen translate into the identical CDR3. The rearrangement joins TRBV9 to TRBJ2-3; 9 bases match TRBD2. The CDR3 length is 15 residues. V was pared by 0 bases and J by 1 base, with 0 bases of the junction left unmatched. CDR1 and CDR2 (germline): SGDLS, YYNGEE. The CDR3 protein is CASSVVAGGTDTQYF. Here the CDR3 DNA reads TGTGCCAGCAGCGTAGTAGCGGGGGGCACAGATACGCAGTATTTT.

V usage is TRBV30 and J usage is TRBJ2-6; 9 positions agree with TRBD1. Germline CDR1 and CDR2: GTSNPN and SVGIG (reference sequence). The V gene end was trimmed by 3 bases and the J gene end by 1 base; junction bases not matched to a gene: 4. The CDR3 is 16 residues long. CDR3 residues: CAWRGTGRSGANVLTF. The DNA for the CDR3 is TGTGCCTGGAGGGGGACAGGGAGGTCTGGGGCCAACGTCCTGACTTTC.

A single count supports this clone. This sequence joins TRBV5-1 and TRBJ1-4; no reliable D call. The CDR3 contains 16 residues. Per the germline V gene, CDR1 is SGHRS and CDR2 is YFSETQ. Trimming took off 1 base at V and 2 bases at J, with 12 bases between the two ends. The CDR3 region has the DNA TGCGCCAGCAGCTTGAACCTTCCGGGCACTAATGAAAAACTGTTTTTT. The encoded protein is CASSLNLPGTNEKLFF.

The rearrangement uses TRBV11-2 and TRBJ1-1; 7 bases align to TRBD1. Looked up from germline, CDR1 is SGHAT and CDR2 is FQNNGV. The CDR3 has 15 amino acids. The V gene end was trimmed by 2 bases and the J gene end by 5 bases; junction bases not matched to a gene: 8. CDR3 nucleotide sequence: TGTGCCAGCAGCTTACGGGCAGGGGGAGAAACTGAAGCTTTCTTT. This gives the protein CASSLRAGGETEAFF.

This sequence joins TRBV7-6 and TRBJ1-5; D may be TRBD1 (5 bases). CDR3 length equals 16 residues. Per the germline V gene, CDR1 is SGHVS and CDR2 is FNYEAQ. The germline V and J ends were trimmed by 3 bases and 0 bases, with 12 bases remaining between them. CDR3 in DNA: TGTGCCAGCAGCTTTCCCCGGGACGGTAGCAATCAGCCCCAGCATTTT. Protein: CASSFPRDGSNQPQHF.

This clone was found once. This chain links TRBV5-6 with TRBJ2-3, with 10 bases lining up with TRBD1. V was clipped by 0 bases and J by 5 bases; unmatched bases: 6. CDR1 and CDR2 (germline): SGHDT, YYEEEE. This CDR3 has 16 residues. The CDR3 DNA reads as TGTGCCAGCAGCTTGGGTTGGGGACAGGGGCGAGATACGCAGTATTTT. This codes for CASSLGWGQGRDTQYF.

This rearrangement joins TRBV5-5 to TRBJ1-1, with a weak D call TRBD1 (5 bases). The germline V gene encodes CDR1 SGHKS and CDR2 YYEKEE (reference sequence). V lost 4 bases to trimming and J lost 2 bases, with 15 bases between them. CDR3 length: 15 residues. This chain's CDR3 is CASSGAGTANTEAFF. CDR3 nucleotides: TGTGCCAGCAGCGGGGCCGGGACGGCTAACACTGAAGCTTTCTTT.

The chain employs TRBV30 and TRBJ1-1; D not resolved. The CDR3 spans 12 residues. V lost 0 bases, J lost 5 bases, and 7 bases lay in between. In germline, CDR1 is GTSNPN, CDR2 SVGIG (reference sequence). CDR3 DNA: TGTGCCTGGAGTGTAGAAGCGACTGAAGCTTTCTTT. Residues: CAWSVEATEAFF.

This clone came up a few times. V usage is TRBV5-4 and J usage is TRBJ2-1; the D is unclear. V was clipped by 6 bases and J by 6 bases, with 16 bases between them. Germline V gene sequence: CDR1 SGHNT, CDR2 YYREEE (reference sequence). CDR3 length: 14 residues. The CDR3 bases are TGTGCCAGCACCCCAACCCGCGCCTCCAATGAGCAGTTCTTC. As protein: CASTPTRASNEQFF.

J is TRBJ1-1 and V is TRBV10-3; possible D gene TRBD1, 5 bases. The length of the CDR3 is 13 residues. The V end lost 0 bases, the J end lost 11 bases, and 13 bases lay between the germline ends. Looked up from germline, CDR1 is ENHRY and CDR2 is SYGVKD. CDR3 DNA: TGTGCCATCAGTGAGTCGGTGGCAGCAGGGGCTTTCTTT. The encoded protein is CAISESVAAGAFF.

The rearrangement links TRBV28 to TRBJ2-7; a possible D gene is TRBD2 (7 bases). The germline CDR1 and CDR2 sequences are MDHEN and SYDVKM. Trimming removed 6 bases from V and 3 bases from J, with 21 bases in between. CDR3 length equals 16 residues. CDR3 amino acids: CASSRGGGSRFYEQYF. The CDR3 DNA reads as TGTGCCAGCAGCCGAGGGGGGGGAAGCAGGTTCTACGAGCAGTACTTC.

V is TRBV5-1 and J is TRBJ2-5; D unclear. CDR1 is SGHRS and CDR2 is YFSETQ in the germline V gene. The CDR3 covers 13 residues. Trimming cost V 0 bases and J 0 bases, with 3 bases left between them. The CDR3 here is CASSLDYQETQYF. Here the CDR3 DNA reads TGCGCCAGCAGCTTGGACTACCAAGAGACCCAGTACTTC. Looking up the rest from reference TRBV5-1 and TRBJ2-5 gives the full variable domain: KAGVTQTPRYLIKTRGQQVTLSCSPISGHRSVSWYQQTPGQGLQFLFEYFSETQRNKGNFPGRFSGRQFSNSRSEMNVSTLELGDSALYLCASSLDYQETQYFGPGTRLLVL.

The rearrangement uses TRBV27 and TRBJ2-3; TRBD1 aligns across 7 bases. The J segment lost 6 bases and the V segment lost 5 bases, leaving 8 bases of the junction unmatched. Germline values: CDR1 MNHEY, CDR2 SMNVEV (reference sequence). This CDR3 has 14 residues. CDR3 region: CASSPNRGGDTQYF. CDR3 DNA: TGTGCCAGCAGTCCGAACAGGGGTGGGGATACGCAGTATTTT.

This clone was counted between two and nine times. The rearrangement uses TRBV10-2 and TRBJ1-1; D is uncertain. Germline V gene lookup returns CDR1 WSHSY and CDR2 SAAADI. Trimming took 0 bases from V and 4 from J, leaving 9 bases between them. The CDR3 contains 14 residues. The chain's CDR3 is CASSESWETTEAFF. In nucleotides, the CDR3 is TGCGCCAGCAGTGAGTCGTGGGAGACCACTGAAGCTTTCTTT.

This chain uses TRBV5-1 with TRBJ2-6, with D tentatively TRBD1 (6 bases). The CDR3 totals 17 residues. The V gene's germline CDR1 is SGHRS and CDR2 YFSETQ. The V gene lost 2 bases and the J gene lost 0 bases, with 12 bases spanning the gap. The CDR3 loop reads CASSFDRSPSGANVLTF. The CDR3, as DNA: TGCGCCAGCAGCTTTGACAGGAGCCCCTCTGGGGCCAACGTCCTGACTTTC.

The CDR3 nucleotides read TGTGCCAGCACCCCCCTAGCGCCCCGCACAGATACGCAGTATTTT. This sequence encodes CASTPLAPRTDTQYF. The chain recombines TRBV6-6 with TRBJ2-3; D perhaps matches TRBD2 (6 bases). Germline lookup yields CDR1 MNHNY and CDR2 SVGAGI (reference sequence). The V end lost 7 bases, the J end lost 1 base, and 15 bases lay between the germline ends. The CDR3 spans 15 residues.

The rearrangement uses TRBV5-1 and TRBJ2-5, with 8 bases matching TRBD1. The germline CDR1 and CDR2 sequences are SGHRS and YFSETQ. Unmatched junction bases numbered 11, after V lost 4 bases and J lost 3 bases. The CDR3 runs to 16 residues. The CDR3 sequence is CASSPRTGNLEETQYF. CDR3 DNA sequence: TGCGCCAGCAGCCCCCGGACAGGGAACTTAGAAGAGACCCAGTACTTC.

The rearrangement links TRBV28 to TRBJ2-7; the D gene is possibly TRBD1 (5 bases). The germline V gene encodes CDR1 MDHEN and CDR2 SYDVKM. CDR3 length equals 12 residues. Trimming cost V 3 bases and J 9 bases, with 12 bases left between them. CDR3 sequence (DNA): TGTGCCAGCAGTTTGCAGGGATTAGGGCAGTACTTC. This translates into CASSLQGLGQYF.

The rearrangement joins TRBV14 to TRBJ2-2; 9 bases align to TRBD1. The V gene's germline CDR1 is SGHDN and CDR2 FVKESK. CDR3 length: 17 amino acids. V gave up 4 bases and J gave up 4 bases; unmatched junction bases: 10. CDR3: CASSRDRARIGTGELFF. The CDR3 DNA follows: TGTGCCAGCAGCCGGGACAGGGCCCGGATTGGCACCGGGGAGCTGTTTTTT.

The rearrangement joins TRBV18 to TRBJ2-1; 7 bases agree with TRBD2. Per germline, CDR1 KGHSH and CDR2 LQKENI. The CDR3 has 14 amino acids. V trimming: 9 bases; J trimming: 10 bases; junction bases outside the gene matches: 15. CDR3 in amino acids: CASAPGRETSEQFF. The CDR3, as DNA: TGTGCCAGTGCCCCGGGGCGGGAGACCAGCGAGCAGTTCTTC.

V and J are TRBV6-6 and TRBJ1-1, with D uncertain. Per the germline V gene, CDR1 is MNHNY and CDR2 is SVGAGI (reference sequence). V was clipped by 5 bases and J by 1 base, with 8 bases between them. There are 13 residues in the CDR3. The CDR3 sequence is CASSRLQNTEAFF. Written as DNA, the CDR3 is TGTGCCAGCAGTCGACTCCAGAACACTGAAGCTTTCTTT.

This chain connects TRBV5-4 to TRBJ2-1, with TRBD2 matching 7 bases. With V trimmed by 4 bases and J by 7 bases, 8 bases remained unmatched. Germline lookup yields CDR1 SGHNT and CDR2 YYREEE (reference sequence). This CDR3 region has 14 residues. CDR3 DNA sequence: TGTGCCAGCAGCAAAGAACTAGCGAGGAATGAGCAGTTCTTC. Translating gives CASSKELARNEQFF.

The chain carries TRBV5-6 and TRBJ2-5, with 8 bases that match TRBD2. The length of the CDR3 is 14 residues. Trimming at V came to 2 bases and at J to 2 bases, leaving 2 bases not matched to a gene. CDR1 and CDR2 from the germline V gene are SGHDT and YYEEEE. This CDR3 reads CASSFGGGQETQYF. The CDR3 DNA follows: TGTGCCAGCAGCTTTGGCGGGGGGCAAGAGACCCAGTACTTC.